The 13 T cell receptor beta chains given below trace back to one sample, sequenced in a study of blood T cell repertoires in COVID-19. Assay used: immunoSEQ multiplex PCR; TCRdb lists only in-frame clones, some missing. Counted here are 120,000 to 150,000 clones, approximately 85% occurring once; the ten biggest clones make up around 8%. Sample: peripheral blood. The source of these receptors is a woman aged 55-69 years with COVID-19, enrolled during active disease.

The J gene is TRBJ2-4, the V gene TRBV7-3; D call uncertain. V lost 2 bases to trimming and J lost 2 bases, with 7 bases between them. There are 14 residues in the CDR3. Germline loops: CDR1 SGHTA, CDR2 FQGTGA. The CDR3 nucleotides are TGTGCCAGCAGCTTAGGCGGCCCCAAAAACATTCAGTACTTC. This encodes CASSLGGPKNIQYF.

The table lists this clone with a count of one. J is TRBJ2-7 and V is TRBV19; D may be TRBD2 (5 bases). The CDR3 spans 14 residues. Germline lookup yields CDR1 LNHDA and CDR2 SQIVND (reference sequence). V shed 3 bases and J shed 0 bases, with 9 bases lying between them. The CDR3 loop reads CASSISGNSYEQYF. The CDR3 region has the DNA TGTGCCAGTAGTATCAGCGGCAACTCCTACGAGCAGTACTTC.

The chain employs TRBV11-3 and TRBJ2-1; 7 nucleotides agree with TRBD1. V lost 5 bases and J lost 0; bases outside the gene matches: 7. Looked up from germline, CDR1 is SGHNT and CDR2 is YENEEA. CDR3 length: 16 amino acids. CDR3 sequence reads: CASSPRTGYSYNEQFF. The DNA of the CDR3 is TGTGCCAGCAGCCCACGGACAGGCTACTCCTACAATGAGCAGTTCTTC.

The gene calls are TRBV29-1 and TRBJ2-1, with D possibly TRBD2 on 7 matching bases. V lost 5 bases and J 7 bases, leaving 18 bases between the germline ends. CDR1 and CDR2 from the germline V gene are SQVTM and ANQGSEA. CDR3 length: 14 amino acids. CDR3 coding DNA: TGCAGCGTTAGTAAGGGGGGGACCCAAAATGAGCAGTTCTTC. Its protein product is CSVSKGGTQNEQFF.

This chain uses TRBV3-1 (or the pseudogene TRBV3-2) with TRBJ2-7; D gene unclear. Germline loops: CDR1 LGHDT, CDR2 YNNKEL (reference sequence). The CDR3 is 11 residues long. V was shortened by 6 bases and J by 2 bases, with 5 bases between the two germline ends. The CDR3 DNA is TGTGCCAGCAGTCGTGCCTACGAGCAGTACTTC. Encoded protein: CASSRAYEQYF.

This clone was detected only a few times. The chain recombines TRBV19 with TRBJ2-7; 9 bases match TRBD1. Per the germline V gene, CDR1 is LNHDA and CDR2 is SQIVND (reference sequence). The CDR3 is 14 amino acids. V shed 6 bases and J 3 bases; nucleotides not matched to a gene: 6. The CDR3 sequence is CASSPGQGNYEQYF. The CDR3 DNA reads TGTGCCAGTAGCCCGGGACAGGGAAACTACGAGCAGTACTTC.

This chain uses TRBV24-1 with TRBJ2-1; the match to TRBD2 covers 13 bases. The germline V gene has CDR1 KGHDR and CDR2 SFDVKD. After removal of 4 bases from V and 4 bases from J, the junction contained 3 bases not matched to a gene. This CDR3 contains 16 residues. This CDR3 is CATSEGLAGRYNEQFF. Here the CDR3 DNA reads TGTGCCACCAGTGAGGGACTAGCGGGGAGATACAATGAGCAGTTCTTC.

The chain uses TRBV19 and TRBJ2-1, with D perhaps matching TRBD1 (7 bases). CDR3 length: 16 amino acids. V was pared by 6 bases and J by 8 bases, with 23 bases between. Germline V gene data show CDR1 as LNHDA and CDR2 as SQIVND (reference sequence). CDR3 bases: TGTGCCAGTAGCCACTCCGGAGGGACAGAGACTTATGAGCAGTTCTTC. It encodes CASSHSGGTETYEQFF.

This clone was observed a handful of times. A read error may produce the germline difference seen at one junction end. The CDR3 protein is CASSISGTGGTDTQYF. The CDR3 DNA reads TGTGCCAGCAGTATATCCGGGACAGGGGGCACAGATACGCAGTATTTT. This chain uses TRBV27 with TRBJ2-3, with 10 bases matching TRBD1. There are 16 residues in the CDR3. Looked up from germline, CDR1 is MNHEY and CDR2 is SMNVEV (reference sequence).

The rearrangement links TRBV7-9 to TRBJ2-5, with a weak D call TRBD1 (6 bases). The V end lost 8 bases, the J end lost 3 bases, and 16 bases lay between the germline ends. CDR1 and CDR2 from the germline V gene are SEHNR and FQNEAQ (reference sequence). The CDR3 totals 14 residues. The CDR3 nucleotides are TGTGCCAGCGGCGGCCGGGACACAAAAGAGACCCAGTACTTC. It specifies CASGGRDTKETQYF.

The chain combines TRBV29-1 with TRBJ2-3; 8 nucleotides match TRBD2. With V trimmed by 3 bases and J by 1 base, 0 bases remained unmatched. In germline, CDR1 is SQVTM, CDR2 ANQGSEA. The CDR3 is 13 residues long. The CDR3 nucleotides read TGCAGCGTTGAGCGGGGGGGCACAGATACGCAGTATTTT. As protein: CSVERGGTDTQYF.

There are a few counts of this clone. The identical CDR3 is also encoded by other nucleotide sequences in the sample. In nucleotides, the CDR3 is TGTGCCAGCAGCGTAGTAGAGAGTGAAGCTTTCTTT. It encodes CASSVVESEAFF. The chain carries TRBV9 and TRBJ1-1, with D hard to call. CDR1 is SGDLS and CDR2 is YYNGEE in the germline V gene. The CDR3 loop spans 12 amino acids. With 0 bases removed from V and 7 bases from J, the gap between germline ends came to 7 bases.

This chain uses TRBV7-2 with TRBJ2-7; 9 positions agree with TRBD2. Germline V gives CDR1 SGHTA, CDR2 FQGNSA. The CDR3 spans 15 residues. The V gene end was trimmed by 2 bases and the J gene end by 4 bases; junction bases not matched to a gene: 6. CDR3 sequence: CASSLSLAGIYEQYF. The CDR3 region has the DNA TGTGCCAGCAGCTTAAGTCTAGCGGGGATATACGAGCAGTACTTC.